This TCR beta chain was sequenced during a study of blood T cell repertoires in COVID-19. The CDR3 contains 16 residues. The V gene's germline CDR1 is SGHRS and CDR2 YFSETQ. V was clipped by 0 bases and J by 5 bases, with 18 bases between them. The repertoire was sequenced with immunoSEQ multiplex PCR; TCRdb's copy has only in-frame clones and lacks some. Seen here are over 95,000 clones, 75% to 85% observed once, and the top ten hold 8% to 13%. The sequence came from a human donor in a cohort sampled during active COVID-19. Sample: peripheral blood. The V and J genes are TRBV5-1 and TRBJ2-7; D gene unclear. The CDR3 region is CASSLGALTLGDEQYF. The CDR3 DNA sequence: TGCGCCAGCAGCTTGGGGGCTTTGACCCTCGGCGACGAGCAGTACTTC.